Listed here are 9 T cell receptor beta chains from one sample, sequenced in a study of T cells in narcolepsy. Clones were sequenced by immunoSEQ multiplex PCR, and TCRdb holds only the in-frame ones, with some missing. The sample yields roughly 30,000 clones, roughly 80% seen once. The sequenced sample was memory (CD45RA-) CD4+ T cells from blood. The receptors shown here come from a human donor in good health.

J is TRBJ2-3 and V is TRBV5-4, with D possibly matching TRBD2 (6 bases). The germline CDR1 and CDR2 sequences are SGHNT and YYREEE (reference sequence). The CDR3 has 15 residues. Trimming shortened V by 4 bases and J by 1 base, and 13 bases separated the two germline ends. Written as DNA, the CDR3 is TGTGCCAGCAGCCGAGGGGCGGGACGCACAGATACGCAGTATTTT. Translating it yields CASSRGAGRTDTQYF. The complete variable domain, with remaining parts taken from reference TRBV5-4 and TRBJ2-3, reads ETGVTQSPTHLIKTRGQQVTLRCSSQSGHNTVSWYQQALGQGPQFIFQYYREEENGRGNFPPRFSGLQFPNYSSELNVNALELDDSALYLCASSRGAGRTDTQYFGPGTRLTVL.

J is TRBJ1-2 and V is TRBV10-3; TRBD1 might be the D (6 bases). There are 14 residues in the CDR3. Germline assignment: CDR1 ENHRY and CDR2 SYGVKD. The V end was cut by 10 bases, the J end by 3 bases, with 18 bases between. The CDR3 reads CASSPGGGYYGYTF. The CDR3 bases are TGTGCCAGTAGTCCCGGAGGGGGTTACTATGGCTACACCTTC.

V gene TRBV9 combines with J gene TRBJ2-3; D gene ambiguous. The length of the CDR3 is 11 residues. V shed 0 bases and J shed 6 bases, with 2 bases lying between them. Germline V gives CDR1 SGDLS, CDR2 YYNGEE. This CDR3 is CASSVDDTQYF. CDR3 sequence (DNA): TGTGCCAGCAGCGTAGACGATACGCAGTATTTT.

The chain carries TRBV5-5 and TRBJ2-5, with TRBD2 matching over 9 bases. CDR1 is SGHKS, CDR2 YYEKEE, per germline (reference sequence). CDR3 size: 17 residues. The V gene end was trimmed by 5 bases and the J gene end by 2 bases; junction bases not matched to a gene: 13. As DNA, the CDR3 is TGTGCCAGCAGATCTTTTGTTCTGGCGGGAGGGCAAGAGACCCAGTACTTC. It yields the protein CASRSFVLAGGQETQYF.

The rearrangement joins TRBV6-5 to TRBJ1-2; 7 bases agree with TRBD1. The CDR3 is 11 amino acids. Germline lookup yields CDR1 MNHEY and CDR2 SVGAGI. Losses at the gene ends were 10 bases for V and 8 bases for J; bases not matched to a gene: 7. Here the CDR3 reads CAISTGTGYTF. DNA of the CDR3: TGTGCCATTTCGACAGGGACAGGCTACACCTTC.

The V and J genes are TRBV25-1 and TRBJ1-5; no clear D. The CDR3 has 12 residues. The germline CDR1 and CDR2 sequences are MGHDK and SYGVNS. V was cut by 4 bases and J by 4 bases, with 5 bases left in between. Here the CDR3 reads CASSAPNQPQHF. CDR3 sequence (DNA): TGTGCCAGCAGTGCCCCAAATCAGCCCCAGCATTTT.

The rearrangement joins TRBV5-6 to TRBJ1-3; a weak D match, TRBD1 (6 bases). CDR1 and CDR2 from the germline V gene are SGHDT and YYEEEE. This CDR3 is built from 16 residues. With 0 bases removed from V and 5 bases from J, the gap between germline ends came to 15 bases. This chain's CDR3 is CASSLGLGTSRNTIYF. The CDR3 DNA is TGTGCCAGCAGCTTGGGTTTAGGGACAAGTCGAAACACCATATATTTT.

The chain is built from TRBV27 and TRBJ1-5; D is ambiguous. Germline values: CDR1 MNHEY, CDR2 SMNVEV (reference sequence). V lost 5 bases, J lost 8 bases, and 13 bases lay in between. The CDR3 length is 13 residues. The CDR3 DNA follows: TGTGCCAGCAGTCCTGGGGAAGCGGAGCCCCAGCATTTT. This gives the protein CASSPGEAEPQHF.

The rearrangement uses TRBV18 and TRBJ2-7; 9 nucleotides align to TRBD1. Germline trimming cut 3 bases from V and 0 bases from J; bases unmatched to any gene: 6. Germline V CDR1 and CDR2: KGHSH, LQKENI. The CDR3 loop spans 16 amino acids. CDR3: CASSPQATGGSYEQYF. Written as DNA, the CDR3 is TGTGCCAGCTCACCCCAAGCGACAGGGGGCTCCTACGAGCAGTACTTC. The full variable domain, rest sourced from reference TRBV18 and TRBJ2-7, is NAGVMQNPRHLVRRRGQEARLRCSPMKGHSHVYWYRQLPEEGLKFMVYLQKENIIDESGMPKERFSAEFPKEGPSILRIQQVVRGDSAAYFCASSPQATGGSYEQYFGPGTRLTVT.